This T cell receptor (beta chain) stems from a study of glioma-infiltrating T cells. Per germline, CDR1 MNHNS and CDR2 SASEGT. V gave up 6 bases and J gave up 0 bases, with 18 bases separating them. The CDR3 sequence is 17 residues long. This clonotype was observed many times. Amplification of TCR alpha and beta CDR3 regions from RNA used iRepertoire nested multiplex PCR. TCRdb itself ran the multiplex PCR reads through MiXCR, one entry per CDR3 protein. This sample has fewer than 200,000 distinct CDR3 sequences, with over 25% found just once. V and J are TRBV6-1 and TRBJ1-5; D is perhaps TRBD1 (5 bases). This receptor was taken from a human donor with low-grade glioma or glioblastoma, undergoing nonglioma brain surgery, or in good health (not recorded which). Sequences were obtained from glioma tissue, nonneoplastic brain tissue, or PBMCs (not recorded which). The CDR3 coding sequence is TGTGCCAGCAGGCCTCGTCGGACACCTCATAGCAATCAGCCCCAGCATTTT. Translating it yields CASRPRRTPHSNQPQHF.